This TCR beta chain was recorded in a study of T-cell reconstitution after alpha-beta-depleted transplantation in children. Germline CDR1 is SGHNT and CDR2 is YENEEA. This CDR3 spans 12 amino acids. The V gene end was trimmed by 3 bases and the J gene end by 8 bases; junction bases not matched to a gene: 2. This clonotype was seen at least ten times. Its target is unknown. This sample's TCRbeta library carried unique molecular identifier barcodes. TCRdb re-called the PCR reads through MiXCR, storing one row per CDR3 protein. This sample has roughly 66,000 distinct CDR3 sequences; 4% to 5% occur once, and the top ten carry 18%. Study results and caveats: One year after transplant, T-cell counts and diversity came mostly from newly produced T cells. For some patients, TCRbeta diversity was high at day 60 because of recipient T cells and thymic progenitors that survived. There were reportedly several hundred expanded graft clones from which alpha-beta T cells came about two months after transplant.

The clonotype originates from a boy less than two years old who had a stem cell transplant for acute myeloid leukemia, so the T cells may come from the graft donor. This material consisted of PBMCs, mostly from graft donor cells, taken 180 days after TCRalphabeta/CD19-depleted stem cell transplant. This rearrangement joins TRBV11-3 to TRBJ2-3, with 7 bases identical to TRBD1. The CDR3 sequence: CASSFPGGTQYF. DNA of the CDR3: TGTGCCAGCAGCTTTCCAGGGGGTACGCAGTATTTT.